The present T cell receptor (beta chain) was sequenced within a study of cytomegalovirus exposure and HLA in healthy donors. Comment on this clone: No antigen is known for it.

Study-level points and caveats: Common viral pathogens (according to a later analysis) appeared linked to several of the most significant clusters.

CDR1 is SGHAT, CDR2 FQNNGV, per germline. The CDR3 is 15 amino acids. Trimming removed 4 bases from V and 4 bases from J; junction bases left unmatched: 6. Primers for the PCR totalled 60 Vbeta and 13 Jbeta. The table came from immunoSEQ multiplex PCR; TCRdb's copy has only in-frame clones and leaves some out. The profile covers 150,000 to 200,000 clones, with around 80% appearing a single time and around 8% taken by the ten largest. The origin of this receptor is a woman between 40 and 55 years old in good health and CMV-seropositive. The chain links TRBV11-2 to TRBJ2-1; 8 nucleotides line up with TRBD2. The sequencing sample was made of PBMCs. CDR3 sequence: CASSSGLAAYNEQFF. For the CDR3, the DNA is TGTGCCAGCAGCTCAGGACTAGCAGCATACAATGAGCAGTTCTTC.